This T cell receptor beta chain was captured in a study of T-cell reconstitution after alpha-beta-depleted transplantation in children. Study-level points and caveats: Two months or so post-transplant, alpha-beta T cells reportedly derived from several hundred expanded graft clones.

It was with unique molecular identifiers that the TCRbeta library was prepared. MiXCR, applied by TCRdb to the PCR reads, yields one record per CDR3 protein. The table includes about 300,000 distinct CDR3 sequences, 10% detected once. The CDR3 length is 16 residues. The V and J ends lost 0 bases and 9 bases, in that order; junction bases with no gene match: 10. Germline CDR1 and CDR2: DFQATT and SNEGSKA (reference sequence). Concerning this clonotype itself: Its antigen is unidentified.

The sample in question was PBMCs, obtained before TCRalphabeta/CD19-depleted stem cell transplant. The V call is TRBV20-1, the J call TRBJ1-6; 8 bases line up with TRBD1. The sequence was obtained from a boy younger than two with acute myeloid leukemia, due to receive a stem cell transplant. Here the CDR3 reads CSARDLATGEVSPLHF. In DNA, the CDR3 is TGCAGTGCTAGAGATCTCGCGACAGGGGAAGTTTCACCCCTCCACTTT.